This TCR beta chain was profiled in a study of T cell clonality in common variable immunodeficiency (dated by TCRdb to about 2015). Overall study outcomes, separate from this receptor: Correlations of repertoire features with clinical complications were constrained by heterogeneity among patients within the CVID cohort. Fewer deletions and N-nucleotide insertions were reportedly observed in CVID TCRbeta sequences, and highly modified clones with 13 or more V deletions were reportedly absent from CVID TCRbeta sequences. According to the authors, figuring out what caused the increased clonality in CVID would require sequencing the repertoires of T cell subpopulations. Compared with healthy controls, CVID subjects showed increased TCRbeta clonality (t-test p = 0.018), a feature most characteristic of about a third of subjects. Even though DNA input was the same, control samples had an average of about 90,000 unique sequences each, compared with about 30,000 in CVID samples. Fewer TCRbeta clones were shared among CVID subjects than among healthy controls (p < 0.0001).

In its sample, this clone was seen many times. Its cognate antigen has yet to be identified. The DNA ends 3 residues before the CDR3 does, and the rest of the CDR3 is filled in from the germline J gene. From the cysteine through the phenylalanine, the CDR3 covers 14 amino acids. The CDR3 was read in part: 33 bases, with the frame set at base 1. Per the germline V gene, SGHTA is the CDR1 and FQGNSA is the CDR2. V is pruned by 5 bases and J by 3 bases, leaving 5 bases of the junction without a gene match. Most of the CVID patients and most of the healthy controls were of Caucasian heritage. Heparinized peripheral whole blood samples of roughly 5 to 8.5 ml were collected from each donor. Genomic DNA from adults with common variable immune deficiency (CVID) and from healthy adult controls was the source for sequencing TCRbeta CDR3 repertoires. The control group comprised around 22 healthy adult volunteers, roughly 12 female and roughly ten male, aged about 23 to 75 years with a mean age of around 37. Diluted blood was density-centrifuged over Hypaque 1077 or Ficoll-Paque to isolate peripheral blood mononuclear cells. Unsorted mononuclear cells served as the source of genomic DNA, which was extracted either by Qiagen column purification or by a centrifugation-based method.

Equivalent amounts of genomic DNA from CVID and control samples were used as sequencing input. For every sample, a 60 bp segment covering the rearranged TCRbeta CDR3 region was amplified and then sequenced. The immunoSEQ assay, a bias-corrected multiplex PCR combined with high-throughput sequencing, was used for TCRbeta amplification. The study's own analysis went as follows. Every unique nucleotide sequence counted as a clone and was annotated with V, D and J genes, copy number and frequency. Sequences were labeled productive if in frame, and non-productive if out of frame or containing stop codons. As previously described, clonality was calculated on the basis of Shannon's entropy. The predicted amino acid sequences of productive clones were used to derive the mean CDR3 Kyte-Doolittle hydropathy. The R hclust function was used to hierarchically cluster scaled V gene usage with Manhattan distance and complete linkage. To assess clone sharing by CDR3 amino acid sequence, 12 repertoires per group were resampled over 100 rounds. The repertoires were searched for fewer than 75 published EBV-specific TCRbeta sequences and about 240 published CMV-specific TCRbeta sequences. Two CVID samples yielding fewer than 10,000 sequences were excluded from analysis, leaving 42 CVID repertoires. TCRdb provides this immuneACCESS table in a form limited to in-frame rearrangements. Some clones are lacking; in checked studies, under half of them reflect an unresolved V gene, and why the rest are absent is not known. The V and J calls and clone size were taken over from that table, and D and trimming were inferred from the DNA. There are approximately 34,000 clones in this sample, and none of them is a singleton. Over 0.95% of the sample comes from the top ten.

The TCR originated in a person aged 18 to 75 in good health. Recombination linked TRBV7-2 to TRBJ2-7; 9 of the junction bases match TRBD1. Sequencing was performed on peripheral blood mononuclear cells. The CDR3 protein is CASSRPGQGYEQYF. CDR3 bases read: TGTGCCAGCAGCCGCCCGGGACAGGGCTACGAG.